This paragraph covers one TCR beta chain sequence. The antigen is not known. The data belong to a study of vaccination effects on CD4 cells after COVID-19. The CDR3 extends over 18 amino acids. Germline values: CDR1 SGHNT, CDR2 YENEEA. V lost 0 bases and J lost 2, with 14 bases in between. Pools of viral peptides were used by the ViraFEST assay to expand antigen-specific CD4+ T cells ahead of sequencing. Cells that had been cultured for less than eleven days were the source of isolated CD4+ T cells. Participants each got two BNT162b2 or mRNA-1273 vaccine doses. The vaccine recipients had no prior SARS-CoV-2 infection, with negative nucleocapsid antibodies. Wells each received two million PBMC, cultured with about 10 IU/ml IL-2 and 8.5 to 10 ug/ml peptides. Half-medium changes using IL-2 medium occurred on days 3 and 7. Generated by immunoSEQ multiplex PCR, the TCRdb table keeps only in-frame clones and is missing some. The table includes 25,000 to 30,000 clones, 73% detected once.

The sequence derives from a human donor who received a COVID-19 vaccine. The source material was CD4+ T cells from PBMCs cultured with HCoV-NL63 spike peptides, sampled after COVID-19 vaccination. This chain connects TRBV11-3 to TRBJ2-6; D may be TRBD1 or TRBD2 (7 bases each). The CDR3 sequence: CASSLDQGGSAGANVLTF. The CDR3 nucleotides read TGTGCCAGCAGCTTAGACCAGGGGGGGTCTGCTGGGGCCAACGTCCTGACTTTC.